The clone carrying this T cell receptor (beta chain) was counted once. Its antigen is undetermined. From the RT-PCR reads, TCRdb called clonotypes with MiXCR, one entry per CDR3 protein. The table lists some 160,000 distinct CDR3 sequences, about a tenth of them singletons. This CDR3 has 16 amino acids. From germline, CDR1 is SEHNR and CDR2 FQNEAQ (reference sequence). Deletions cut 2 bases from V and 5 bases from J, with 16 bases between. This entry is derived from a study of response to subunit inactivated influenza vaccine. Study-level points and caveats: With each seasonal influenza vaccination, the authors suggested, few new T cells are recruited.

V is TRBV7-9 and J is TRBJ2-1, with a weak D call TRBD2 (5 bases). The sequencing used non-naive T cells sorted from PBMCs, collected about 40 days after vaccination. This receptor was identified in a man aged 45-65 years who received an inactivated influenza vaccine. CDR3 amino acids: CASSLRGVGLDNEQFF. Written as DNA, the CDR3 is TGTGCCAGCAGCTTACGGGGAGTGGGCTTGGACAATGAGCAGTTCTTC.